This T cell receptor (beta chain) was found in a study of T cell repertoires in cytomegalovirus infection (dated by TCRdb to about 2019). Regarding the study in general: Because public TCR beta signatures pointed to carriage of CMV infection together with the matching HLA type, the HLA type of each donor mattered for the analysis.

Points the paper makes about the study in general: Cumulative frequency of public TCR beta family members discriminated carriers of CMV infection plus the relevant HLA type in this cohort and an independent 352-donor cohort. The ex vivo response was dominated by HLA-C-restricted CMV-specific TCR beta clonotypes, which also provided the single most frequent clonotype in two of eight donors.

This clonotype has more than one count but fewer than ten. It has no known antigen specificity. No qualities accompany the bases; no much larger clone lies one base away. Sequencing used an Illumina HiSeq 1500. The public reads were quality trimmed at Q25 with fastp and then assembled into clones with MiXCR by TCRdb, keeping productive beta chains. CDR3 protein sequences are deduplicated, and each keeps its most common genes and DNA. This sample lists approximately 170,000 distinct CDR3 sequences; 17% were detected once. Approximately 19% of the sample is taken by the ten largest. Taken from the germline V gene (reference sequence), the CDR1 and CDR2 loops are SGHKS and YYEKEE. CDR3 length: 17 amino acids, cysteine to phenylalanine. Of the read, only the CDR3 DNA is kept; its 51 bases are in frame from base 1. V is clipped by 1 base and J by 5 bases, and the sequence between their germline boundaries is 21 bases long.

This TCR came from a human donor in good health (CMV status not recorded). Some clones in this sample may be carry-over from other donors' samples. The sample taken for sequencing was CD8+ T cells from PBMCs. Rearrangement joined TRBV5-5 to TRBJ1-1, and the D gene may be TRBD1, 6 bases matching. The CDR3 corresponds to CASSLRWTEGVRTEAFF. The bases are TGTGCCAGCAGCTTGCGATGGACAGAAGGGGTGAGGACTGAAGCTTTCTTT. With the portions outside the CDR3 filled from the reference TRBV5-5 and TRBJ1-1 genes, the complete variable region becomes DAGVTQSPTHLIKTRGQQVTLRCSPISGHKSVSWYQQVLGQGPQFIFQYYEKEERGRGNFPDRFSARQFPNYSSELNVNALLLGDSALYLCASSLRWTEGVRTEAFFGQGTRLTVV.